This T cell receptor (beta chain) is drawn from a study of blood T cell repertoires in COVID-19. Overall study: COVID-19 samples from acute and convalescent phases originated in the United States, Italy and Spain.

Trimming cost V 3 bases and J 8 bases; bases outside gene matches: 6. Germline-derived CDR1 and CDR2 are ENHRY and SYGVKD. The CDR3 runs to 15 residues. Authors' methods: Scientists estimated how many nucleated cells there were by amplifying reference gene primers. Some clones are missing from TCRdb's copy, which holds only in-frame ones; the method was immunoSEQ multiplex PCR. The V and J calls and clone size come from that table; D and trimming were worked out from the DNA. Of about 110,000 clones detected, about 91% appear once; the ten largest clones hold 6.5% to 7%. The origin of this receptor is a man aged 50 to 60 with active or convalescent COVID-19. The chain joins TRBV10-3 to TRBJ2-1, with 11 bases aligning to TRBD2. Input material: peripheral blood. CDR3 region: CAISEFTSGSDEQFF. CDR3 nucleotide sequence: TGTGCCATCAGTGAATTTACTAGCGGGAGCGATGAGCAGTTCTTC.